The T cell receptor beta chain under discussion was sequenced for a study of cytomegalovirus exposure and HLA in healthy donors. Study outcomes and limitations: CMV serostatus was the only immune exposure information that was available.

A word on this clone: The antigen remains undetermined.

Both 60 Vbeta primers and 13 Jbeta primers went into the PCR. Sequencing used immunoSEQ multiplex PCR; TCRdb keeps in-frame clones, though not all of them. The top ten clones hold roughly 16% of a sample with approximately 110,000 clones, about 12% of them seen once. CDR1 is SGHAT, CDR2 FQNNGV, per germline. V gave up 5 bases and J gave up 4 bases; unmatched junction bases: 7. The CDR3 covers 16 residues. Material for sequencing was PBMCs. This chain joins TRBV11-2 and TRBJ2-6, with 8 bases lining up with TRBD2. This receptor was identified in a man between 40 and 49 years old in good health and CMV-seropositive. This CDR3 is CASSATGGAGANVLTF. In DNA form, the CDR3 reads TGTGCCAGCAGCGCTACCGGGGGGGCAGGGGCCAACGTCCTGACTTTC.